This T cell receptor beta chain emerged from a study of immune evolution from preneoplasia to lung adenocarcinoma. Study-level points and caveats: Later-stage lesions appeared to have more T cells, more diversity, less clonality.

As concerns this clone: Its antigen is currently unknown.

Assay used: immunoSEQ multiplex PCR; TCRdb lists only in-frame clones, some missing. The sample shows a few thousand clones, around four fifths of them seen only once. The CDR3 covers 17 residues. Trimming shortened V by 0 bases and J by 0 bases, and 15 bases separated the two germline ends. Germline CDR1 is LGHNA and CDR2 is YNFKEQ. This TCR was sampled from a person aged 55 to 75 with lung adenocarcinoma. The chain is built from TRBV4-2 and TRBJ2-7; the D gene is possibly TRBD2 (6 bases). Sequenced input: FFPE normal lung tissue adjacent to the tumor. CDR3 loop: CASSQEGPGLSSYEQYF. The CDR3 bases are TGTGCCAGCAGCCAAGAGGGCCCGGGACTGAGCTCCTACGAGCAGTACTTC.